Following are 25 T cell receptor beta chains from one sample sequenced in a study of blood T cell repertoires in COVID-19 (dated by TCRdb to about 2020). The library was built by means of the immunoSEQ multiplex PCR assay. Imported from immuneACCESS, the table was reduced by TCRdb to in-frame sequences with V and J called. These copies leave out some clones; in studies compared against another copy, an unresolved V gene accounts for under half, and the cause of the remainder is not known. The sample profile shows some 220,000 clones; about 85% of them were found once. The ten top clones hold approximately 12% of the sample. The sequenced sample was peripheral blood. The origin of the receptors is a woman under 30 who had recovered from COVID-19.

This chain joins TRBV12-5 and TRBJ2-1; 13 bases are a match to TRBD2. V gave up 4 bases and J gave up 8 bases; unmatched junction bases: 11. Germline values: CDR1 LGHNT, CDR2 FRNRAP. The length of the CDR3 is 17 residues. CDR3 amino acids: CASGSGYGTSGIYEQFF. The CDR3 DNA follows: TGTGCTAGTGGTTCGGGGTACGGGACTAGCGGGATCTATGAGCAGTTCTTC.

V gene TRBV30 combines with J gene TRBJ1-5; tentatively, D is TRBD1 (5 bases). Germline V lookup: CDR1 GTSNPN, CDR2 SVGIG (reference sequence). CDR3 length equals 15 residues. V lost 2 bases and J lost 1, with 12 bases in between. The CDR3 DNA is TGTGCCTGGAGTTGGGGGGGAGGGAGCAATCAGCCCCAGCATTTT. It specifies CAWSWGGGSNQPQHF.

This clone turned up a few times. The chain joins TRBV7-9 to TRBJ2-7, with TRBD1 matching 9 bases. The CDR3 runs 16 residues. The V gene end was trimmed by 3 bases and the J gene end by 4 bases; junction bases not matched to a gene: 10. The germline V gene encodes CDR1 SEHNR and CDR2 FQNEAQ (reference sequence). The CDR3 DNA reads as TGTGCCAGCAGCTTCGTGGACAGGGGACGGGGATACGAGCAGTACTTC. Its translation: CASSFVDRGRGYEQYF. The variable domain in full, completed from reference TRBV7-9 and TRBJ2-7, reads DTGVSQNPRHKITKRGQNVTFRCDPISEHNRLYWYRQTLGQGPEFLTYFQNEAQLEKSRLLSDRFSAERPKGSFSTLEIQRTEQGDSAMYLCASSFVDRGRGYEQYFGPGTRLTVT.

The chain links TRBV28 to TRBJ1-2; unclear D gene. Germline V gene sequence: CDR1 MDHEN, CDR2 SYDVKM. This CDR3 region has 13 residues. The V gene lost 4 bases and the J gene lost 4 bases, with 10 bases spanning the gap. The CDR3 DNA is TGTGCCAGCAGTTATTCACAGTCCTATGGCTACACCTTC. Translated, it gives CASSYSQSYGYTF.

This chain uses TRBV29-1 with TRBJ1-1; no clear D. Deletions cut 3 bases from V and 0 bases from J, with 8 bases between. Germline V gene lookup returns CDR1 SQVTM and CDR2 ANQGSEA. The CDR3 is 13 residues long. This chain's CDR3 is CSVDRSVNTEAFF. The CDR3 DNA follows: TGCAGCGTTGATCGTAGTGTGAACACTGAAGCTTTCTTT.

The chain carries TRBV2 and TRBJ2-6, with D tentatively TRBD2 (6 bases). Germline assignment: CDR1 SNHLY and CDR2 FYNNEI. The CDR3 has 14 amino acids. The CDR3 region has the DNA TGTGCATGGAGGGCAATCGGTGGGGCCAACGTCCTGACTTTC. This codes for CAWRAIGGANVLTF.

The table lists this clone with a few counts. V and J are TRBV9 and TRBJ2-2, with TRBD2 identical over 8 bases. Per the germline V gene, CDR1 is SGDLS and CDR2 is YYNGEE. Trimming removed 4 bases from V and 7 bases from J; junction bases left unmatched: 9. The CDR3 has 15 amino acids. CDR3 nucleotides: TGTGCCAGCAGCCCCAGCGGGGGTGCCTTCGGGGAGCTGTTTTTT. Translation gives CASSPSGGAFGELFF.

This chain connects TRBV14 to TRBJ2-5; the match to TRBD1 covers 8 bases. The CDR3 contains 15 residues. CDR1 is SGHDN, CDR2 FVKESK, per germline. The trim removed 4 bases at V and 5 bases at J, leaving 9 bases unmatched. In DNA, the CDR3 is TGTGCCAGCAGCCCCTCTTGGACAGGGCGCGAGACCCAGTACTTC. Its translation: CASSPSWTGRETQYF.

This clone was detected once. The CDR3 here is CASSPLTAPTETQYF. CDR3 DNA: TGTGCCAGCTCACCCCTGACAGCTCCAACGGAGACCCAGTACTTC. This chain connects TRBV18 to TRBJ2-5, with D maybe TRBD1 (5 bases). V was pared by 3 bases and J by 5 bases, with 16 bases between. The germline V gene encodes CDR1 KGHSH and CDR2 LQKENI. The CDR3 contains 15 residues.

The CDR3 here is CASSPNRDEKLFF. The CDR3 DNA is TGTGCCAGCAGTCCTAACAGGGATGAAAAACTGTTTTTT. This rearrangement joins TRBV6-5 to TRBJ1-4; TRBD1 might be the D (6 bases). The CDR3 consists of 13 residues. Germline-derived CDR1 and CDR2 are MNHEY and SVGAGI. Trimming removed 5 bases from V and 6 bases from J, with 10 bases in between.

This chain uses TRBV6-4 with TRBJ1-4, with TRBD1 matching over 7 bases. Per germline, CDR1 MRHNA and CDR2 SNTAGT. After removal of 4 bases from V and 6 bases from J, the junction contained 8 bases not matched to a gene. The CDR3 loop spans 15 amino acids. CDR3 bases: TGTGCCAGCAGTGCCCGACAGGGTCAGTATGAAAAACTGTTTTTT. Residues: CASSARQGQYEKLFF.

The rearrangement joins TRBV9 to TRBJ2-3, with D hard to call. Trimming removed 4 bases at V and 0 bases at J, with 12 bases between. The CDR3 contains 15 residues. The germline V gene encodes CDR1 SGDLS and CDR2 YYNGEE. The CDR3 loop reads CASSPDFWSTDTQYF. CDR3 coding DNA: TGTGCCAGCAGCCCCGACTTCTGGAGCACAGATACGCAGTATTTT.

CDR3 region: CAYRGPGSYNEQFF. The CDR3 DNA follows: TGTGCTTATCGCGGGCCGGGTTCCTACAATGAGCAGTTCTTC. This sequence joins TRBV5-4 and TRBJ2-1; D is possibly TRBD2 (5 bases). From germline, CDR1 is SGHNT and CDR2 YYREEE (reference sequence). The CDR3 is made up of 14 amino acids.

The J gene is TRBJ2-1, the V gene TRBV11-3; TRBD2 matches 9 bases. V lost 0 bases, J lost 8 bases, and 5 bases stayed unmatched. Germline CDR1 SGHNT, CDR2 YENEEA. This CDR3 region has 15 residues. The CDR3 sequence: CASSLELAGLDEQFF. The CDR3 DNA reads TGTGCCAGCAGCTTAGAGCTAGCGGGATTGGATGAGCAGTTCTTC. Full variable domain (remainder filled in from reference TRBV11-3 and TRBJ2-1): EAGVVQSPRYKIIEKKQPVAFWCNPISGHNTLYWYLQNLGQGPELLIRYENEEAVDDSQLPKDRFSAERLKGVDSTLKIQPAELGDSAVYLCASSLELAGLDEQFFGPGTRLTVL.

As DNA, the CDR3 is TGTGCCAGCAGCATTCGACAGTTTCCGCACACTGAAGCTTTCTTT. Translating gives CASSIRQFPHTEAFF. The rearrangement links TRBV5-4 to TRBJ1-1; TRBD1 might be the D (5 bases). Germline V gene data show CDR1 as SGHNT and CDR2 as YYREEE (reference sequence). V lost 4 bases, J lost 3 bases, and 16 bases lay in between. This CDR3 is built from 15 residues.

The chain has TRBV19 and TRBJ2-1, with D possibly TRBD1 on 5 matching bases. The CDR3 is 11 amino acids. Trimming cost V 11 bases and J 9 bases, with 14 bases left between them. Germline CDR1 LNHDA, CDR2 SQIVND (reference sequence). Here the CDR3 DNA reads TGTGCCTGCCGACAGAATTTTGAGCAGTTCTTC. Its protein product is CACRQNFEQFF.

The rearrangement links TRBV2 to TRBJ2-7; possibly TRBD1 for D (7 bases). Germline V gene lookup returns CDR1 SNHLY and CDR2 FYNNEI. Trimming shortened V by 2 bases and J by 4 bases, and 12 bases separated the two germline ends. The CDR3 sequence is 14 residues long. The CDR3 is CASSEQAGGYEQYF. The CDR3 nucleotides read TGTGCCAGCAGTGAACAGGCAGGGGGGTACGAGCAGTACTTC.

V is TRBV13 and J is TRBJ1-4; maybe TRBD1 (5 bases). V lost 0 bases, J lost 3 bases, and 14 bases lay in between. The CDR3 extends over 17 amino acids. Germline CDR1 PRHDT, CDR2 FYEKMQ (reference sequence). The CDR3 protein is CASSLGWGENANEKLFF. CDR3 nucleotides: TGTGCCAGCAGCTTAGGCTGGGGGGAGAACGCTAATGAAAAACTGTTTTTT.

The genes are TRBV5-4 and TRBJ2-3, with TRBD2 matching 10 bases. This CDR3 comprises 15 residues. The V segment lost 3 bases and the J segment 3 bases; nucleotides outside the gene matches: 4. The V gene's germline CDR1 is SGHNT and CDR2 YYREEE (reference sequence). Here the CDR3 DNA reads TGTGCCAGCAGCTGGGCTAGCGGGAGAACAGATACGCAGTATTTT. Translating gives CASSWASGRTDTQYF.

On this clone: With a much larger clone just one base away, this may be a read error. The chain employs TRBV12-3 or TRBV12-4 and TRBJ2-3, with 9 bases lining up with TRBD1. The CDR3 loop spans 13 amino acids. V dropped 5 bases and J dropped 3; count of bases not matched to a gene: 0. The CDR3 DNA reads as TGTGCCAGCAGTGGACAGGGGACAGATACGCAGTATTTT. Residues: CASSGQGTDTQYF.

This chain links TRBV3-1 (or the pseudogene TRBV3-2) with TRBJ2-7; no firm D call. Trimming shortened V by 2 bases and J by 9 bases, and 14 bases separated the two germline ends. CDR1 and CDR2 (germline): LGHDT, YNNKEL (reference sequence). The CDR3 loop spans 13 amino acids. The CDR3 DNA is TGTGCCAGCAGCCAATATCTGGAGCCGGGGCAGTACTTC. Translating gives CASSQYLEPGQYF.

This rearrangement joins TRBV24-1 to TRBJ2-7; D might be TRBD2 (6 bases). This CDR3 region has 16 residues. V was pared by 4 bases and J by 3 bases, with 18 bases between. Per the germline V gene, CDR1 is KGHDR and CDR2 is SFDVKD. The CDR3 nucleotides are TGTGCCACCAGTGACCCGGGAGACGGCTTGGACTACGAGCAGTACTTC. As protein: CATSDPGDGLDYEQYF.

V is TRBV4-2 and J is TRBJ1-1; D is possibly TRBD1 (5 bases). The germline V and J ends were trimmed by 4 bases and 0 bases, with 21 bases remaining between them. CDR1 is LGHNA, CDR2 YNFKEQ, per germline. The CDR3 runs to 18 residues. The CDR3, as DNA: TGTGCCAGCAGCCCCCAGGACACATTTAGTCTCATGAACACTGAAGCTTTCTTT. It is translated as CASSPQDTFSLMNTEAFF.

The gene calls are TRBV5-6 and TRBJ2-7; no clear D. The germline V and J ends were trimmed by 2 bases and 1 base, with 7 bases remaining between them. Germline lookup yields CDR1 SGHDT and CDR2 YYEEEE. This CDR3 is 13 amino acids long. The CDR3 DNA sequence: TGTGCCAGCAGCTTTTTGTATTCCTACGAGCAGTACTTC. Its translation: CASSFLYSYEQYF.

This clone was seen only a few times. This chain joins TRBV7-3 and TRBJ2-1; TRBD2 is a possible D gene (5 bases). Germline CDR1 SGHTA, CDR2 FQGTGA. The CDR3 covers 15 residues. Trimming shortened V by 6 bases and J by 2 bases, and 14 bases separated the two germline ends. The CDR3: CASRRGLEAYNEQFF. The CDR3 bases are TGTGCCAGCAGACGAGGGCTAGAGGCCTACAATGAGCAGTTCTTC.